This T cell receptor beta chain was found in a study of identifying expanded T cells in peripheral blood. Broader study findings: Technical replicates showed about 1.1 changed clones; around 2 weeks about 16; four weeks 19. Roughly 2-week clone count variance significantly increased as total template count grew.

TCRdb's copy holds only in-frame clones and misses some; the assay was immunoSEQ multiplex PCR. The table has fewer than 130,000 clones, approximately 90% seen once; the top ten hold approximately 16%. This CDR3 comprises 16 residues. After removal of 1 base from V and 4 bases from J, the junction contained 1 base not matched to a gene. In germline, CDR1 is LGHNA, CDR2 YNFKEQ. By share, this clone counts as medium-sized. Its antigen remains unidentified. No infections or other immune events were documented during collection. V is TRBV4-2 and J is TRBJ2-5; 15 bases agree with TRBD2. Sample: blood. The origin of this receptor is a person aged 18-70 years in good health. In nucleotides, the CDR3 is TGTGCCAGCAGCCAAGGGACTAGCGGGGGGGCAGAGACCCAGTACTTC. This codes for CASSQGTSGGAETQYF.